Shown below are 32 T cell receptor beta chains from a single sample sequenced in a study of T cells in localized non-small cell lung cancer. Data came from immunoSEQ multiplex PCR; TCRdb stores just in-frame clones and leaves some out. Of 50,000 or so clones listed, 60% to 85% are singletons. The source was PBMCs, collected before any cancer treatment. These receptors all come from a woman between 35 and 75 years old with stage II lung adenocarcinoma.

The chain employs TRBV30 and TRBJ1-5; D is undetermined. V was pared by 1 base and J by 5 bases, with 15 bases between. The V gene's germline CDR1 is GTSNPN and CDR2 SVGIG (reference sequence). This CDR3 is 15 amino acids long. The CDR3 is CAWSGEDGTYQPQHF. DNA of the CDR3: TGTGCCTGGAGTGGTGAGGACGGAACTTATCAGCCCCAGCATTTT.

This chain connects TRBV10-2 to TRBJ1-2; 7 bases match TRBD1. V was clipped by 2 bases and J by 6 bases; unmatched bases: 0. CDR3 length: 12 residues. Germline loops: CDR1 WSHSY, CDR2 SAAADI. In nucleotides, the CDR3 is TGCGCCAGCAGTGAGACAGGGGATGGCTACACCTTC. Protein: CASSETGDGYTF.

V is TRBV9 and J is TRBJ1-4; TRBD1 agrees at 8 bases. V was clipped by 0 bases and J by 7 bases; unmatched bases: 11. Germline lookup yields CDR1 SGDLS and CDR2 YYNGEE. CDR3 length equals 17 residues. The CDR3 bases are TGTGCCAGCAGCGTAGGAAGAAAATCAGGGGGCGTTGAAAAACTGTTTTTT. Its protein product is CASSVGRKSGGVEKLFF.

This clone was recorded only once. V usage is TRBV19 and J usage is TRBJ2-1; TRBD1 is a possible D gene (6 bases). The CDR3 is made up of 17 amino acids. CDR1 is LNHDA and CDR2 is SQIVND in the germline V gene (reference sequence). Trimming took 3 bases from V and 0 from J, leaving 15 bases between them. The CDR3 reads CASSISRGSSSYNEQFF. As DNA, the CDR3 is TGTGCCAGTAGTATTTCGAGGGGGTCGAGCTCCTACAATGAGCAGTTCTTC.

The CDR3 here is CASSVESSGGSSTDTQYF. The CDR3 bases are TGTGCCAGCAGCGTAGAGAGTAGCGGGGGGTCTAGCACAGATACGCAGTATTTT. The chain recombines TRBV9 with TRBJ2-3; 10 nucleotides agree with TRBD2. Looked up from germline, CDR1 is SGDLS and CDR2 is YYNGEE. The trim removed 0 bases at V and 0 bases at J, leaving 7 bases unmatched. The CDR3 has 18 residues.

The rearrangement links TRBV15 to TRBJ1-5, with D hard to call. Germline values: CDR1 LNHNV, CDR2 YYDKDF (reference sequence). V shed 0 bases and J shed 5 bases, with 2 bases lying between them. The CDR3 loop spans 12 amino acids. The chain's CDR3 is CATSRDHQPQHF. CDR3 sequence (DNA): TGTGCCACCAGCAGAGATCATCAGCCCCAGCATTTT.

This chain links TRBV5-6 with TRBJ2-2, with 8 bases aligning to TRBD2. Trimming removed 0 bases from V and 0 bases from J; junction bases left unmatched: 10. The CDR3 sequence is 19 residues long. Germline CDR1 reads SGHDT; CDR2 reads YYEEEE. The CDR3 DNA reads TGTGCCAGCAGCTTGGCCGGGGGGGCGCTTTATTCGAACACCGGGGAGCTGTTTTTT. Its protein product is CASSLAGGALYSNTGELFF.

The chain has TRBV7-3 and TRBJ2-3, with D perhaps matching TRBD1 (5 bases). V was shortened by 3 bases and J by 2 bases, with 6 bases between the two germline ends. CDR1 and CDR2 (germline): SGHTA, FQGTGA. The CDR3 is 13 amino acids. The CDR3 loop is CASSLDTTDTQYF. The CDR3 DNA sequence: TGTGCCAGCAGCTTGGACACCACAGATACGCAGTATTTT.

The V and J genes are TRBV6-6 and TRBJ2-2; D perhaps matches TRBD1 (6 bases). The CDR3 is made up of 13 amino acids. V shed 4 bases and J shed 6 bases, with 9 bases lying between them. In germline, CDR1 is MNHNY, CDR2 SVGAGI (reference sequence). CDR3 in DNA: TGTGCCAGCAGTTCCCAGGGGCCCGGGGAGCTGTTTTTT. This codes for CASSSQGPGELFF.

CDR3 region: CASSHQGGSGYTF. The CDR3 bases are TGTGCCAGCAGCCATCAGGGGGGTAGTGGCTACACCTTC. This sequence joins TRBV5-6 and TRBJ1-2, with 7 bases identical to TRBD1. The CDR3 length is 13 residues. CDR1 and CDR2 from the germline V gene are SGHDT and YYEEEE. Unmatched junction bases numbered 7, after V lost 4 bases and J lost 7 bases.

The chain links TRBV9 to TRBJ2-3, with D tentatively TRBD2 (6 bases). CDR1 is SGDLS and CDR2 is YYNGEE in the germline V gene. The CDR3 contains 17 residues. Trimming removed 0 bases at V and 0 bases at J, with 14 bases between. The CDR3 region is CASSVEGLTSSTDTQYF. As DNA, the CDR3 is TGTGCCAGCAGCGTAGAGGGACTGACCTCTAGCACAGATACGCAGTATTTT.

The V and J genes are TRBV19 and TRBJ2-3, with 7 positions matching TRBD1. Germline-derived CDR1 and CDR2 are LNHDA and SQIVND (reference sequence). CDR3 length equals 16 residues. V was pared by 7 bases and J by 0 bases, with 10 bases of the junction left unmatched. The CDR3, as DNA: TGTGCCAGTACCCAACTAAAGGGGGCGAGCACAGATACGCAGTATTTT. Its translation: CASTQLKGASTDTQYF.

In DNA, the CDR3 is TGCGCCAGCAGCTTTGGGGACAAGAATGAAAAACTGTTTTTT. Amino acid sequence: CASSFGDKNEKLFF. This rearrangement joins TRBV5-1 to TRBJ1-4, with D possibly TRBD1 on 6 matching bases. CDR1 is SGHRS and CDR2 is YFSETQ in the germline V gene. Trimming left V 2 bases short and J 5 bases short, with 10 bases between. CDR3 length equals 14 residues.

This clone came up a few times. The rearrangement joins TRBV7-6 to TRBJ2-7; TRBD1 aligns across 9 bases. CDR1 is SGHVS and CDR2 is FNYEAQ in the germline V gene. The CDR3 extends over 14 amino acids. Germline trimming cut 5 bases from V and 4 bases from J; bases unmatched to any gene: 6. The CDR3 nucleotides read TGTGCCAGCAGCCCCGGGACAGGGCTGTACGAGCAGTACTTC. Protein: CASSPGTGLYEQYF.

V gene TRBV4-1 combines with J gene TRBJ1-2; weak D call: TRBD1 (5 bases). Trimming shortened V by 0 bases and J by 4 bases, and 15 bases separated the two germline ends. The germline CDR1 and CDR2 sequences are MGHRA and YSYEKL. The CDR3 runs 16 residues. CDR3 in DNA: TGCGCCAGCAGCCAAGATGCCGCGCAGGGAGCCTATGGCTACACCTTC. Translation gives CASSQDAAQGAYGYTF.

The CDR3 is CASSPPGQTSGANVLTF. CDR3 coding DNA: TGTGCCAGCTCACCACCGGGACAGACCTCTGGGGCCAACGTCCTGACTTTC. V and J are TRBV18 and TRBJ2-6, with TRBD1 identical over 7 bases. Germline lookup yields CDR1 KGHSH and CDR2 LQKENI. The CDR3 loop spans 17 amino acids. J lost 0 bases, V lost 0 bases, and 2 bases had no gene match.

This CDR3 is CASSPGELQGLHEKLFF. The DNA for the CDR3 is TGCGCCAGCAGCCCCGGAGAGCTACAGGGGTTACATGAAAAACTGTTTTTT. The V gene is TRBV4-1, the J gene TRBJ1-4, with TRBD1 matching 7 bases. CDR1 and CDR2 from the germline V gene are MGHRA and YSYEKL. The V and J ends lost 4 bases and 6 bases, in that order; junction bases with no gene match: 14. The CDR3 spans 17 residues.

The rearrangement joins TRBV6-1 to TRBJ2-7; D tentatively fits TRBD1 or TRBD2 (5 bases each). V lost 2 bases to trimming and J lost 3 bases, with 14 bases between them. The CDR3 has 15 amino acids. CDR1 is MNHNS, CDR2 SASEGT, per germline. The CDR3, as DNA: TGTGCCAGCAGTGAATTTGGGGGACGTGTCTACGAGCAGTACTTC. Its translation is CASSEFGGRVYEQYF.

The rearrangement links TRBV5-5 to TRBJ1-2, with a tentative D call TRBD1 (6 bases). CDR1 is SGHKS and CDR2 is YYEKEE in the germline V gene (reference sequence). Trimming took 4 bases from V and 8 from J, leaving 15 bases between them. The CDR3 has 13 residues. DNA of the CDR3: TGTGCCAGCAGCAGACAGGCGCCCGGCGGCTACACCTTC. Amino acid sequence: CASSRQAPGGYTF.

This clone was counted only a few times. J is TRBJ1-3 and V is TRBV7-2, with 9 bases fitting TRBD1. This CDR3 has 16 residues. Per the germline V gene, CDR1 is SGHTA and CDR2 is FQGNSA. V shed 4 bases, J shed 1 base, and the junction held 5 bases outside the gene matches. The CDR3, as DNA: TGTGCCAGCAGCTACGGGACAGGGTTGTCTGGAAACACCATATATTTT. Its translation: CASSYGTGLSGNTIYF.

The J gene is TRBJ1-3, the V gene TRBV7-8; weak D call: TRBD1 (5 bases). The CDR3 loop spans 16 amino acids. The V end was cut by 5 bases, the J end by 0 bases, with 14 bases between. CDR1 and CDR2 (germline): SGHVS, FQNEAQ. The DNA of the CDR3 is TGTGCCAGCAGCACCTGGGGACGGAGCTCTGGAAACACCATATATTTT. It is translated as CASSTWGRSSGNTIYF. Complete variable domain (other parts from reference TRBV7-8 and TRBJ1-3): GAGVSQSPRYKVAKRGQDVALRCDPISGHVSLFWYQQALGQGPEFLTYFQNEAQLDKSGLPSDRFFAERPEGSVSTLKIQRTQQEDSAVYLCASSTWGRSSGNTIYFGEGSWLTVV.

This clone has a handful of counts. J is TRBJ2-7 and V is TRBV2, with no clear D. In germline, CDR1 is SNHLY, CDR2 FYNNEI. The CDR3 extends over 14 amino acids. The ends were cut back, 5 bases at V and 5 bases at J, with 16 bases in the middle. The CDR3 DNA reads as TGTGCCAGCAGTAAGAACTTGTTGTCGGACGAGCAGTACTTC. It encodes CASSKNLLSDEQYF.

The chain combines TRBV25-1 with TRBJ2-3, with D possibly matching TRBD1 (6 bases). The V and J ends lost 0 bases and 3 bases respectively, with 10 bases between them. The CDR3 is made up of 15 amino acids. Germline CDR1 and CDR2: MGHDK and SYGVNS. The CDR3 loop is CASSEYITGTDTQYF. CDR3 bases: TGTGCCAGCAGTGAATATATAACAGGGACAGATACGCAGTATTTT.

This chain links TRBV15 with TRBJ2-2; 9 bases map to TRBD1. V was pared by 9 bases and J by 0 bases, with 5 bases of the junction left unmatched. Germline V lookup: CDR1 LNHNV, CDR2 YYDKDF (reference sequence). This CDR3 spans 15 amino acids. CDR3 region: CATNTGGSNTGELFF. The CDR3 DNA sequence: TGTGCCACTAATACAGGGGGCTCGAACACCGGGGAGCTGTTTTTT. Complete variable domain (other parts from reference TRBV15 and TRBJ2-2): DAMVIQNPRYQVTQFGKPVTLSCSQTLNHNVMYWYQQKSSQAPKLLFHYYDKDFNNEADTPDNFQSRRPNTSFCFLDIRSPGLGDTAMYLCATNTGGSNTGELFFGEGSRLTVL.

This rearrangement joins TRBV7-9 to TRBJ2-2; TRBD1 might be the D (6 bases). The CDR3 spans 15 residues. V was clipped by 6 bases and J by 3 bases, with 14 bases between them. Germline V CDR1 and CDR2: SEHNR, FQNEAQ (reference sequence). The CDR3 is CASSYRDTHTGELFF. The CDR3 DNA reads TGTGCCAGCAGTTATCGGGACACCCACACCGGGGAGCTGTTTTTT.

The V call is TRBV29-1, the J call TRBJ1-5; D is possibly TRBD1 (5 bases). Germline-derived CDR1 and CDR2 are SQVTM and ANQGSEA. There are 13 residues in the CDR3. Trimming removed 2 bases at V and 11 bases at J, with 16 bases between. CDR3 amino acids: CSVETIGGRSQHF. CDR3 nucleotides: TGCAGCGTTGAAACCATCGGGGGGAGGTCCCAGCATTTT.

This clone has a handful of counts. The V and J genes are TRBV5-5 and TRBJ1-3; no firm D call. The ends were cut back, 3 bases at V and 0 bases at J, with 4 bases in the middle. Germline V gives CDR1 SGHKS, CDR2 YYEKEE (reference sequence). The CDR3 is 13 amino acids. The DNA of the CDR3 is TGTGCCAGCAGCTCCGCCTCTGGAAACACCATATATTTT. This sequence encodes CASSSASGNTIYF.

This clone has a single count. This CDR3 is CASSVVGGDTDTQYF. The CDR3 region has the DNA TGTGCCAGCAGCGTAGTCGGGGGGGACACAGATACGCAGTATTTT. The chain links TRBV9 to TRBJ2-3, with 8 nucleotides matching TRBD2. The CDR3 covers 15 residues. Germline V gives CDR1 SGDLS, CDR2 YYNGEE. The V segment lost 0 bases and the J segment 2 bases; nucleotides outside the gene matches: 2. Drawing the rest from reference TRBV9 and TRBJ2-3, the complete variable domain is DSGVTQTPKHLITATGQRVTLRCSPRSGDLSVYWYQQSLDQGLQFLIQYYNGEERAKGNILERFSAQQFPDLHSELNLSSLELGDSALYFCASSVVGGDTDTQYFGPGTRLTVL.

The chain is built from TRBV5-1 and TRBJ2-1; 7 nucleotides align to TRBD1. The CDR3 totals 16 residues. Germline trimming cut 5 bases from V and 0 bases from J; bases unmatched to any gene: 8. Germline V gene data show CDR1 as SGHRS and CDR2 as YFSETQ. CDR3 DNA sequence: TGCGCCAGCAGTCCGTTCCACAGGGGCTCCTACAATGAGCAGTTCTTC. Translation gives CASSPFHRGSYNEQFF. The complete variable domain, with remaining parts taken from reference TRBV5-1 and TRBJ2-1, reads KAGVTQTPRYLIKTRGQQVTLSCSPISGHRSVSWYQQTPGQGLQFLFEYFSETQRNKGNFPGRFSGRQFSNSRSEMNVSTLELGDSALYLCASSPFHRGSYNEQFFGPGTRLTVL.

V gene TRBV28 combines with J gene TRBJ2-7, with TRBD1 identical over 7 bases. V was clipped by 8 bases and J by 0 bases; unmatched bases: 7. The germline V gene has CDR1 MDHEN and CDR2 SYDVKM. The CDR3 contains 14 residues. CDR3 in DNA: TGTGCCAGCTGGAGACAGGGTTTCTCCTACGAGCAGTACTTC. Its translation: CASWRQGFSYEQYF.

This chain joins TRBV6-5 and TRBJ2-7; D is possibly TRBD1 (5 bases). Germline CDR1 reads MNHEY; CDR2 reads SVGAGI. The V end was cut by 0 bases, the J end by 2 bases, with 14 bases between. The CDR3 loop spans 16 amino acids. The CDR3 here is CASSYSSQQDTYEQYF. DNA of the CDR3: TGTGCCAGCAGTTACTCGAGCCAACAGGATACCTACGAGCAGTACTTC.

This CDR3 is CASSGTLGAFF. CDR3 sequence (DNA): TGTGCCAGCAGTGGGACCTTGGGAGCTTTCTTT. This chain connects TRBV28 to TRBJ1-1; TRBD1 is a possible D gene (5 bases). Germline CDR1 and CDR2: MDHEN and SYDVKM. V was trimmed by 5 bases and J by 10 bases, leaving 11 bases between them. There are 11 residues in the CDR3.